The present entry profiles one T cell receptor beta chain with its context. Its antigen remains unknown. This CDR3 contains 16 residues. CDR1 is SGDLS and CDR2 is YYNGEE in the germline V gene. Trimming pared 3 bases from V and 7 bases from J, leaving 17 bases between. This sample is part of a study of OX40 agonist ivuxolimab in advanced cancers. The overall study: Patients' therapy was ivuxolimab, an antibody that acts as an agonist of OX40 (CD134). General study findings and limits: Among the lowest peripheral clonal expansion occurred in 0.1-3.0 mg/kg partial responders.

Repertoires were generated with immunoSEQ multiplex PCR, while TCRdb's copy carries only in-frame clones and drops some. The sample comprises roughly 100,000 clones, about 85% of which are singletons, and 3% to 4.5% rests with the top ten. The sequence was obtained from an adult with an advanced solid tumor such as melanoma, head and neck, liver or kidney cancer. This sample comprised CD4+ or CD8+ T cells sorted from blood, obtained in a trial of the OX40 agonist ivuxolimab. This chain connects TRBV9 to TRBJ1-6; weak D call: TRBD1 (6 bases). The CDR3 sequence is CASSARAGADNSPLHF. CDR3 DNA sequence: TGTGCCAGCAGCGCCCGAGCGGGGGCGGACAATTCACCCCTCCACTTT.